A single sample is the source of the 23 T cell receptor beta chains below, sequenced in a study of T cell responses to AZD1222 COVID-19 vaccine. TCRdb's table, derived via immunoSEQ multiplex PCR, lists solely in-frame clones and lacks some. The sample consists of roughly 200,000 clones, 94% of them appearing once. The sample was peripheral blood, taken 28 days after the second dose of the MenACWY control vaccine. These TCRs come from an adult who received the MenACWY meningococcal vaccine as a control.

The chain combines TRBV19 with TRBJ2-7; 11 nucleotides match TRBD2. The germline V gene encodes CDR1 LNHDA and CDR2 SQIVND (reference sequence). V shed 5 bases and J 6 bases; nucleotides not matched to a gene: 9. This CDR3 is 15 amino acids long. The chain's CDR3 is CASSSSVAGGLEQYF. CDR3 coding DNA: TGTGCCAGTAGTTCCAGTGTAGCGGGGGGGCTCGAGCAGTACTTC.

The chain has TRBV25-1 and TRBJ2-7; no reliable D call. CDR1 MGHDK and CDR2 SYGVNS come from the germline V gene. The length of the CDR3 is 12 residues. V was clipped by 2 bases and J by 2 bases, with 4 bases between them. CDR3 in amino acids: CASSEQAYEQYF. The DNA of the CDR3 is TGTGCCAGCAGTGAACAGGCCTACGAGCAGTACTTC.

The V call is TRBV28, the J call TRBJ2-2; D may correspond to TRBD1 or TRBD2 (5 bases each). The V gene lost 5 bases and the J gene lost 5 bases, with 9 bases spanning the gap. Germline CDR1 and CDR2: MDHEN and SYDVKM. The CDR3 spans 13 residues. The CDR3 loop is CASSGTLTGELFF. The CDR3 DNA reads TGTGCCAGCAGTGGGACCTTGACCGGGGAGCTGTTTTTT.

The J gene is TRBJ2-7, the V gene TRBV28; no clear D. The V gene's germline CDR1 is MDHEN and CDR2 SYDVKM. The CDR3 totals 14 residues. V was cut by 4 bases and J by 1 base, with 11 bases left in between. Here the CDR3 reads CASSYPGSSYEQYF. DNA for the CDR3: TGTGCCAGCAGTTATCCAGGATCATCCTACGAGCAGTACTTC.

CDR3 amino acids: CASSPQGANQPQHF. CDR3 in DNA: TGTGCCAGCAGCCCACAGGGGGCTAACCAGCCCCAGCATTTT. This chain uses TRBV7-9 with TRBJ1-5; the match to TRBD1 covers 9 bases. The CDR3 is 14 residues long. Unmatched junction bases numbered 6, after V lost 5 bases and J lost 7 bases. The germline gives CDR1 SEHNR, CDR2 FQNEAQ (reference sequence).

V is TRBV9 and J is TRBJ2-1, with D maybe TRBD2 (5 bases). In germline, CDR1 is SGDLS, CDR2 YYNGEE. This CDR3 spans 16 amino acids. V lost 4 bases and J 0 bases, leaving 14 bases between the germline ends. DNA of the CDR3: TGTGCCAGCAGCTTTAGCGCAACAAGCTCCTACAATGAGCAGTTCTTC. Encoded protein: CASSFSATSSYNEQFF.

The chain recombines TRBV5-4 with TRBJ1-6; 9 bases are shared with TRBD1. Unmatched junction bases numbered 4, after V lost 0 bases and J lost 9 bases. The CDR3 totals 15 residues. Germline CDR1 is SGHNT and CDR2 is YYREEE (reference sequence). DNA of the CDR3: TGTGCCAGCAGCTTGGTGGACAGGGGCGGTTCACCCCTCCACTTT. Protein: CASSLVDRGGSPLHF.

The chain couples TRBV6-1 to TRBJ1-6; D is unclear. The V and J ends lost 5 bases and 10 bases respectively, with 15 bases between them. CDR1 and CDR2 (germline): MNHNS, SASEGT. This CDR3 has 14 residues. In DNA, the CDR3 is TGTGCCAGCAGTTCCTTGGTAGCCAGATCACCCCTCCACTTT. Its protein product is CASSSLVARSPLHF.

The chain joins TRBV5-1 to TRBJ2-7, with 8 nucleotides matching TRBD1. The length of the CDR3 is 14 residues. In germline, CDR1 is SGHRS, CDR2 YFSETQ. J gave up 6 bases and V 2 bases, and 7 bases lay outside the gene matches. The CDR3: CASSFAGGGSEQYF. The CDR3 DNA reads as TGCGCCAGCAGCTTCGCAGGGGGCGGTTCCGAGCAGTACTTC.

This clone was seen once. The V gene is TRBV6-1, the J gene TRBJ2-7; D possibly corresponds to TRBD1 (6 bases). Trimming took 2 bases from V and 12 from J, leaving 14 bases between them. The CDR3 consists of 12 residues. Germline CDR1 is MNHNS and CDR2 is SASEGT. The CDR3 nucleotides are TGTGCCAGCAGTGAATGGGCAGGGGAGTGGTACTTC. Translation gives CASSEWAGEWYF.

The sample holds a few counts of this clone. The J gene is TRBJ1-1, the V gene TRBV27, with no clear D. Trimming removed 6 bases at V and 0 bases at J, with 5 bases between. This CDR3 comprises 12 residues. Per the germline V gene, CDR1 is MNHEY and CDR2 is SMNVEV (reference sequence). Written as DNA, the CDR3 is TGTGCCAGCAGGGCAGTGAACACTGAAGCTTTCTTT. This codes for CASRAVNTEAFF.

The rearrangement links TRBV24-1 to TRBJ2-7, with D possibly being TRBD1 (6 bases). This CDR3 contains 16 residues. V was shortened by 4 bases and J by 3 bases, with 18 bases between the two germline ends. Germline V lookup: CDR1 KGHDR, CDR2 SFDVKD. DNA for the CDR3: TGTGCCACCAGTGAGTTACAGGGCAAACCTCTCTACGAGCAGTACTTC. This sequence encodes CATSELQGKPLYEQYF.

The rearrangement uses TRBV5-4 and TRBJ2-1; D gene uncertain. The V and J ends lost 0 bases and 0 bases respectively, with 10 bases between them. Per germline, CDR1 SGHNT and CDR2 YYREEE (reference sequence). This CDR3 is 16 amino acids long. CDR3 nucleotide sequence: TGTGCCAGCAGCTTGGGCCTCAAGATCTCCTACAATGAGCAGTTCTTC. Encoded protein: CASSLGLKISYNEQFF.

The gene calls are TRBV5-6 and TRBJ2-2; the D is unclear. The V end was cut by 3 bases, the J end by 4 bases, with 13 bases between. Germline assignment: CDR1 SGHDT and CDR2 YYEEEE. This CDR3 has 15 amino acids. The chain's CDR3 is CASSSLRSGTGELFF. The DNA for the CDR3 is TGTGCCAGCAGCTCACTGCGGAGTGGCACCGGGGAGCTGTTTTTT.

This chain links TRBV2 with TRBJ2-1, with 11 nucleotides matching TRBD2. The germline V gene encodes CDR1 SNHLY and CDR2 FYNNEI. CDR3 length: 19 residues. V was clipped by 4 bases and J by 2 bases; unmatched bases: 13. This chain's CDR3 is CASSGDPWLAGGPYNEQFF. CDR3 nucleotide sequence: TGTGCCAGCAGTGGTGACCCCTGGCTAGCGGGAGGTCCCTACAATGAGCAGTTCTTC.

CDR3 nucleotides: TGTGCCAGCAGTTATCAAGCGGGAGAAGGCGAGACCCAGTACTTC. Amino acid sequence: CASSYQAGEGETQYF. The chain carries TRBV6-5 and TRBJ2-5; 8 bases are shared with TRBD2. The trim removed 3 bases at V and 5 bases at J, leaving 8 bases unmatched. CDR1 is MNHEY and CDR2 is SVGAGI in the germline V gene. The CDR3 spans 15 residues.

This clone was seen more than once but under ten times. V usage is TRBV7-9 and J usage is TRBJ1-6; 9 nucleotides line up with TRBD1. This CDR3 comprises 15 residues. The germline gives CDR1 SEHNR, CDR2 FQNEAQ (reference sequence). V lost 5 bases to trimming and J lost 7 bases; unmatched junction nucleotides: 6. The CDR3 DNA is TGTGCCAGCAGCACTGAGACAGGGGGGAATTCACCCCTCCACTTT. This translates into CASSTETGGNSPLHF. The full variable domain, its missing parts supplied by reference TRBV7-9 and TRBJ1-6, is DTGVSQNPRHKITKRGQNVTFRCDPISEHNRLYWYRQTLGQGPEFLTYFQNEAQLEKSRLLSDRFSAERPKGSFSTLEIQRTEQGDSAMYLCASSTETGGNSPLHFGNGTRLTVT.

V gene TRBV19 combines with J gene TRBJ2-7; 11 bases are a match to TRBD2. Germline loops: CDR1 LNHDA, CDR2 SQIVND (reference sequence). The CDR3 has 17 residues. V lost 4 bases and J lost 2; bases outside the gene matches: 10. The CDR3 coding sequence is TGTGCCAGTAGTACCCGATGGCTAGCGGGGGGAACCTACGAGCAGTACTTC. Amino acids: CASSTRWLAGGTYEQYF. The full variable domain, with the rest looked up from reference TRBV19 and TRBJ2-7, is DGGITQSPKYLFRKEGQNVTLSCEQNLNHDAMYWYRQDPGQGLRLIYYSQIVNDFQKGDIAEGYSVSREKKESFPLTVTSAQKNPTAFYLCASSTRWLAGGTYEQYFGPGTRLTVT.

In nucleotides, the CDR3 is TGTGCCAGCAGCCAGCGGGGGCAGGTGAACACTGAAGCTTTCTTT. It translates to CASSQRGQVNTEAFF. V gene TRBV14 combines with J gene TRBJ1-1, with D perhaps matching TRBD1 (6 bases). The V end was cut by 3 bases, the J end by 0 bases, with 11 bases between. CDR1 is SGHDN, CDR2 FVKESK, per germline. The CDR3 is made up of 15 amino acids.

The J gene is TRBJ2-7, the V gene TRBV3-1 (or the pseudogene TRBV3-2); unclear D gene. CDR1 and CDR2 from the germline V gene are LGHDT and YNNKEL (reference sequence). Trimming pared 3 bases from V and 4 bases from J, leaving 16 bases between. The CDR3 is made up of 15 amino acids. Written as DNA, the CDR3 is TGTGCCAGCAGCCAGGTAGGATCCGTCGGATACGAGCAGTACTTC. This codes for CASSQVGSVGYEQYF.

The chain combines TRBV6-5 with TRBJ2-7, with D maybe TRBD1 (6 bases). Trimming shortened V by 2 bases and J by 6 bases, and 14 bases separated the two germline ends. The CDR3 spans 14 residues. Germline CDR1 MNHEY, CDR2 SVGAGI. CDR3 residues: CASSYGGQSTEQYF. CDR3 nucleotides: TGTGCCAGCAGTTACGGGGGCCAGTCTACCGAGCAGTACTTC.

The rearrangement joins TRBV9 to TRBJ1-2, with 9 positions matching TRBD1. V trimming: 5 bases; J trimming: 4 bases; junction bases outside the gene matches: 9. Germline V CDR1 and CDR2: SGDLS, YYNGEE. The CDR3 is 15 residues long. The CDR3 is CASRKFDRGIYGYTF. The CDR3 DNA reads as TGTGCCAGCAGGAAATTCGACAGGGGGATCTATGGCTACACCTTC.

The chain carries TRBV7-2 and TRBJ1-1, with 7 bases lining up with TRBD1. From germline, CDR1 is SGHTA and CDR2 FQGNSA. The CDR3 is 14 residues long. V was clipped by 2 bases and J by 3 bases; unmatched bases: 3. The CDR3 nucleotides are TGTGCCAGCAGCTTACAGACAGGGTACACTGAAGCTTTCTTT. It yields the protein CASSLQTGYTEAFF.